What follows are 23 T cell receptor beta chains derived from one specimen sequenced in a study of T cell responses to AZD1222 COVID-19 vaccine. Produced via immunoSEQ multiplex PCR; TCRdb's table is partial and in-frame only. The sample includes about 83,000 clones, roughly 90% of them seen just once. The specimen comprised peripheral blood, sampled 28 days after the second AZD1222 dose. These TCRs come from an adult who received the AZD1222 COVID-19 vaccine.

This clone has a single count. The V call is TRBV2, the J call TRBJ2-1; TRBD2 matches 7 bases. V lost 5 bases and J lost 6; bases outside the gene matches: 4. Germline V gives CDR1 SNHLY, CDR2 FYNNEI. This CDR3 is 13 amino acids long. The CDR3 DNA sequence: TGTGCCAGCAGTTCCGCTAGCGGCAATGAGCAGTTCTTC. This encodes CASSSASGNEQFF.

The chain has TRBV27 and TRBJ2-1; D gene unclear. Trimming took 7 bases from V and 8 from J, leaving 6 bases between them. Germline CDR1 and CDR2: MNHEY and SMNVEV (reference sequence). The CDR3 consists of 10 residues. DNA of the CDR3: TGTGCCAGCACCACGCATGAGCAGTTCTTC. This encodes CASTTHEQFF.

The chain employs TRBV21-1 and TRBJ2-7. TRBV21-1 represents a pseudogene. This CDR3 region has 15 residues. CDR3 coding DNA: TGTGCCAGCAGCAAAGGGAGGCAGGGTTACTACGAGCAGTACTTC. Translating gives CASSKGRQGYYEQYF.

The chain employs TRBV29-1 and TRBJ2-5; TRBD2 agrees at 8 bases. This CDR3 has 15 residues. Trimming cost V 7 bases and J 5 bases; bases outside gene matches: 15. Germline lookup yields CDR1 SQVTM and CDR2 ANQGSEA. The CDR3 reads CSASSAGVVRETQYF. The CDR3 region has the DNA TGCAGCGCCTCCTCAGCGGGAGTTGTAAGGGAGACCCAGTACTTC.

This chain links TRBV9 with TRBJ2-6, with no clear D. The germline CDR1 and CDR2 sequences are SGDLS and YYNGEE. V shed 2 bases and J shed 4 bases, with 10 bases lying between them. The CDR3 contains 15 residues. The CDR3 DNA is TGTGCCAGCAGCGTCCCCTCGGGCGGGGCCAACGTCCTGACTTTC. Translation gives CASSVPSGGANVLTF.

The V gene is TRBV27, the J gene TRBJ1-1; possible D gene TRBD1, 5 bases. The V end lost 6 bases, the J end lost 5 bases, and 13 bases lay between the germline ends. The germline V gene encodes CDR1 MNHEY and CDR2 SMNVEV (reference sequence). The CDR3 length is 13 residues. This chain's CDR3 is CASRFSGGTEAFF. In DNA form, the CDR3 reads TGTGCCAGCAGGTTCTCGGGGGGGACTGAAGCTTTCTTT.

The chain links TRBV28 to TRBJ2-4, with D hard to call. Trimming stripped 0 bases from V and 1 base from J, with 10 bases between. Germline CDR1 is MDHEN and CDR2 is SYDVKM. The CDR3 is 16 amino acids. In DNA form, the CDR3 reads TGTGCCAGCAGTTTATGGAAGGGTTTGGCCAAAAACATTCAGTACTTC. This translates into CASSLWKGLAKNIQYF.

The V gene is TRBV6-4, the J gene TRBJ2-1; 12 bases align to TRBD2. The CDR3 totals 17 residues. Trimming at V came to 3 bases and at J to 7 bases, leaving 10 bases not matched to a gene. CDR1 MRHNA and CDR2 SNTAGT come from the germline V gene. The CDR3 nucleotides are TGTGCCAGCAGTGATTCCACGCTAGCGGGAGGGCCGAATGAGCAGTTCTTC. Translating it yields CASSDSTLAGGPNEQFF.

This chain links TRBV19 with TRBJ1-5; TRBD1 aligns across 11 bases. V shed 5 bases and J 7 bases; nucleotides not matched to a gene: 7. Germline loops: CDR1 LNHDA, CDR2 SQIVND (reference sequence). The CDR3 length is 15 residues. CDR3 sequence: CASSPGTGGRQPQHF. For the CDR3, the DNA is TGTGCCAGTAGTCCCGGGACAGGGGGGCGCCAGCCCCAGCATTTT.

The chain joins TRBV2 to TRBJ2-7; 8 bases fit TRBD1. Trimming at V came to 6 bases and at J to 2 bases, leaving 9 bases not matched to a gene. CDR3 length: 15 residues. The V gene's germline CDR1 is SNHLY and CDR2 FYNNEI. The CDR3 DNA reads TGTGCCAGCAGGCTCCGAGGACAGGGAACCTACGAGCAGTACTTC. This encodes CASRLRGQGTYEQYF.

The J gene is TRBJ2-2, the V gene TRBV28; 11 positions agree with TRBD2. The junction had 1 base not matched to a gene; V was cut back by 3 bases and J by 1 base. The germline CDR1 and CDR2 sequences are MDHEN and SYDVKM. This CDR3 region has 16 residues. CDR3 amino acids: CASSFLAGGNTGELFF. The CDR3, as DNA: TGTGCCAGCAGTTTTCTAGCGGGAGGGAACACCGGGGAGCTGTTTTTT.

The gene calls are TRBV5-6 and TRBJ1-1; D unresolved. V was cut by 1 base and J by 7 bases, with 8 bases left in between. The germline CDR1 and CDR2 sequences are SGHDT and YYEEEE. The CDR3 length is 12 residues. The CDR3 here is CASSLLLDEAFF. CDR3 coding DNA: TGTGCCAGCAGCTTGCTTTTAGATGAAGCTTTCTTT.

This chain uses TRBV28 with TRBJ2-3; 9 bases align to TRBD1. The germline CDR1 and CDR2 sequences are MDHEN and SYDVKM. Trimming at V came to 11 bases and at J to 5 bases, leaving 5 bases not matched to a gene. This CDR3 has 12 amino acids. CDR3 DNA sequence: TGTGCCTGGAACAGGGGGCAAGATACGCAGTATTTT. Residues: CAWNRGQDTQYF. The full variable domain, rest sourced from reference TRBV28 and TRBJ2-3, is DVKVTQSSRYLVKRTGEKVFLECVQDMDHENMFWYRQDPGLGLRLIYFSYDVKMKEKGDIPEGYSVSREKKERFSLILESASTNQTSMYLCAWNRGQDTQYFGPGTRLTVL.

This CDR3 is CASGRDIGGETQYF. CDR3 nucleotide sequence: TGTGCTAGTGGTCGGGACATTGGAGGAGAGACCCAGTACTTC. The gene calls are TRBV12-5 and TRBJ2-5, with a possible D match to TRBD1 (6 bases). Trimming removed 5 bases from V and 4 bases from J, with 14 bases in between. This CDR3 contains 14 residues. CDR1 LGHNT and CDR2 FRNRAP come from the germline V gene.

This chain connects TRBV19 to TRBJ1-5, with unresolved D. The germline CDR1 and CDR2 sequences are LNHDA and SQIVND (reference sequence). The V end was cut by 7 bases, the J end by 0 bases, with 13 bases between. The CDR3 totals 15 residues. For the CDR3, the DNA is TGTGCCAGTACCTTCCTTACAGCTAGCAATCAGCCCCAGCATTTT. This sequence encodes CASTFLTASNQPQHF.

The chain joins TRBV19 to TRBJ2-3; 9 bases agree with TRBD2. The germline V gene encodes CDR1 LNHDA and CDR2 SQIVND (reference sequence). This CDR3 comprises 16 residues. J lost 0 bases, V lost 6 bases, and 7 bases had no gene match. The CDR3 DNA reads TGTGCCAGTAGGGGGAGACTAGCGGCTAGCACAGATACGCAGTATTTT. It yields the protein CASRGRLAASTDTQYF. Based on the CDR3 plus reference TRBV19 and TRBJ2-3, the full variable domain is DGGITQSPKYLFRKEGQNVTLSCEQNLNHDAMYWYRQDPGQGLRLIYYSQIVNDFQKGDIAEGYSVSREKKESFPLTVTSAQKNPTAFYLCASRGRLAASTDTQYFGPGTRLTVL.

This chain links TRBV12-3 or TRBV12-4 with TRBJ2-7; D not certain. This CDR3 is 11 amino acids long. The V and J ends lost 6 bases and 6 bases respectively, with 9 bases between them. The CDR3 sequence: CASSTGPEQYF. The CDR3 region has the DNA TGTGCCAGCAGCACCGGACCCGAGCAGTACTTC.

The CDR3 coding sequence is TGTGCCAGCACAGGTAGCGGGAGGGACCGACCCCCTGAGACCCAGTACTTC. This translates into CASTGSGRDRPPETQYF. The V call is TRBV28, the J call TRBJ2-5; 11 bases match TRBD2. The CDR3 consists of 17 residues. Germline V gene data show CDR1 as MDHEN and CDR2 as SYDVKM. Trimming cost V 7 bases and J 5 bases; bases outside gene matches: 15.

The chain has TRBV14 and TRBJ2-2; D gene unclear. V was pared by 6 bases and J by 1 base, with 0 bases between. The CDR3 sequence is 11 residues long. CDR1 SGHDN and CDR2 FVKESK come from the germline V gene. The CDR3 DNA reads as TGTGCCAGCAGGAACACCGGGGAGCTGTTTTTT. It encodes CASRNTGELFF. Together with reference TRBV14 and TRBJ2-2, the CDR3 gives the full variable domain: EAGVTQFPSHSVIEKGQTVTLRCDPISGHDNLYWYRRVMGKEIKFLLHFVKESKQDESGMPNNRFLAERTGGTYSTLKVQPAELEDSGVYFCASRNTGELFFGEGSRLTVL.

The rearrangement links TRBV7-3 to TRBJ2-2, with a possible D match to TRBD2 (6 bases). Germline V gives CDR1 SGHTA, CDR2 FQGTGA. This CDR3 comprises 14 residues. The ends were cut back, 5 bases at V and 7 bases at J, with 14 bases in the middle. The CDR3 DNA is TGTGCCAGCAGCGTCACTAGCTCCGGCGGGGAGCTGTTTTTT. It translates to CASSVTSSGGELFF.

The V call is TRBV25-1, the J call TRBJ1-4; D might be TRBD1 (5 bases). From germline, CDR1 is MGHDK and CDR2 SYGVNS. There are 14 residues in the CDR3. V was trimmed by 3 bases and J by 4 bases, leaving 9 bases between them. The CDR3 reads CASSDRDGNEKLFF. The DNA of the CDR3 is TGTGCCAGCAGTGACAGGGACGGTAATGAAAAACTGTTTTTT.

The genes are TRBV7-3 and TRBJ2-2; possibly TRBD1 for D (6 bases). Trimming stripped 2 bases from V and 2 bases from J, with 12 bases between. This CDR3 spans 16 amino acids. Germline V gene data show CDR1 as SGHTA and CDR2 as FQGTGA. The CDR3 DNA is TGTGCCAGCAGCTTATGGCCAGGGGTAAACACCGGGGAGCTGTTTTTT. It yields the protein CASSLWPGVNTGELFF.

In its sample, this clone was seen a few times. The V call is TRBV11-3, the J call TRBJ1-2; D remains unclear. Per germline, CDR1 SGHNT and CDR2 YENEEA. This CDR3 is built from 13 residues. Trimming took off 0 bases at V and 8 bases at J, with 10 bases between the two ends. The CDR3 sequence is CASSLEAGRGYTF. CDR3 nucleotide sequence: TGTGCCAGCAGCTTAGAGGCAGGTCGGGGCTACACCTTC.